This T cell receptor beta chain was observed in a study of shared clonotypes between healthy human individuals (dated by TCRdb to the early 2020s). At the level of the whole study: The cohort comprised a couple of women and a few men aged 18 to 49 years. Leukapheresis yielded between about 0.94 and 8.9 billion PBMCs per donor. The study deeply sequenced blood TCR repertoires of several healthy adults to estimate repertoire size and the extent of clonotype sharing between individuals. To increase sequencing depth and limit assay-specific biases, different laboratories used diverse techniques to prepare libraries and sequence TCR repertoires. For each donor, CD4 naive and CD4 memory were each run on three plates, CD8 naive on two plates, and CD8 memory on one plate. Study-wide findings and limitations: Because the study included a small number of donors, the genetic and exposure-history diversity represented was limited. Sampling was limited to blood, and TCR repertoires in tissue likely differ from TCR repertoires in blood. Clonotypes shared by all four sorted-subset donors showed higher generation probabilities than non-shared clonotypes. Based on pairwise subsampling, the degree of clonotype sharing among donors was expected to be affected by sequencing depth. When a handful of donors were compared, the shared fraction of clonotypes was 5% to 6.5% for naive CD4, approximately 3.5% for naive CD8, 2% to 2.5% for memory CD4, and 0.4% for memory CD8. Incomplete sequencing was indicated by rarefaction of sorted-subset datasets, despite the large sequencing depth. Larger estimated clonotype richness was generally found for naive subsets than for memory subsets.

Sequences MGHRA (CDR1) and YSYEKL (CDR2) are obtained from the germline V gene. The junction shows trimming of 1 base on V and 1 base on J, plus 13 bases between the germline ends. From the cysteine up to the phenylalanine, the CDR3 has a length of 16 residues. The read is trimmed to its CDR3 DNA, 48 bases read in frame from base 1. Using the deep immunoSEQ assay, multiplex PCR amplified TCR CDR3 regions from genomic DNA. Extracted genomic DNA from each cell subset was spread evenly across all wells of several immunoSEQ 96-well plates, with each plate serving as a replicate. For sorted subsets, each replicate PCR was loaded with 200 ng genomic DNA, equivalent to about 33,000 T cell genomes. Purified libraries were measured with a Qubit 3.0 fluorometer, size-checked on a Bioanalyzer 2100, and measured again with the KAPA Library Quantification kit. A separate single-read 150-cycle Illumina NextSeq 550 flow cell was used to sequence each immunoSEQ 96-well plate. Processing in the source paper ran as follows. The immunoSEQ output contained only junctional sequences without quality scores, so filtering could not match that applied to full-length reads. To assign V/J genes and CDR3, sequences were annotated against IMGT germline references using PyIR, a Python wrapper for IgBLAST v1.9. Reads were filtered out if the reads had weak V/J assignments (E-value above 1e-6), no CDR3, stop codons, out-of-frame junctions, or ambiguous translated residues. V3J clonotypes were defined as sequences sharing the same inferred V gene, J gene, and CDR3 amino acid sequence. Percentage overlap between repertoires was computed as shared unique clonotypes divided by the size of the smaller repertoire. RTK rarefaction, the Chao1 estimator, and Recon v2.1 estimates of unobserved clonotypes were used to assess repertoire richness. Generation probabilities for all TCRbeta clonotypes obtained by the gDNA method from four donors were computed using OLGA. As stored in TCRdb, this immuneACCESS dataset retains in-frame rearrangements with V and J assigned. A fraction of the clones does not appear; measured against another copy, unresolved V genes explain less than half of the discrepancy, and the remainder lacks a known reason. V and J calls and clone size follow that table, whereas D and trimming were derived from the DNA. The sample contains 2 million to 2.5 million clones, 95% of them found a single time. About 0.13% of the sample comes from the top ten.

The donors were healthy, HIV-negative adults with no recently reported acute infections or vaccinations. Every donor was a Caucasian adult living in Nashville, Tennessee, USA. CD4+ T cells were enriched by magnetic negative selection; naive cells were then positively selected on CD45RA, and the negative fraction formed the memory subset. Blood was collected by leukapheresis, and PBMCs were isolated by Ficoll-Histopaque density gradient centrifugation and then cryopreserved in liquid nitrogen vapor phase. Purity and quantity of every magnetically sorted T cell population were checked by analytical flow cytometry. From each sorted fraction, genomic DNA was isolated and quantified by UV absorbance on a Nanodrop 2000c. Of note for this clone: Its antigen is unknown. Base quality data are lacking; no much larger clone is found one base away.

The chain joins TRBV4-1 to TRBJ1-1, with no reliable assignment of the D segment. Sequencing was carried out using naive CD4+ T cells sorted from blood. According to the study, the label for this sample's cell subset or site signals: CD45RA+ positively selected. The source of this sequence is a man in his late teens or twenties in good health. The DNA sequence is given as TGCGCCAGCAGCCAAGGTTCTGGCAGGAGGAACACTGAAGCTTTCTTT. This gives the protein CASSQGSGRRNTEAFF.